Following are 10 T cell receptor beta chains from one sample sequenced in a study of T cells in Graves' hyperthyroidism and ophthalmopathy. Amplification of TCR beta CDR3 regions used RNA as the template. First-round RT-PCR targeting the TCR CDR3 was performed with the HTBI primer set. Via MiXCR, TCRdb re-called the multiplex PCR reads, giving one row per CDR3 protein. The sample yields hundreds of thousands of distinct CDR3 sequences, roughly 37% seen once. The material sequenced was blood. These receptors came from a man between 18 and 29 years old with Graves' hyperthyroidism.

The CDR3 spells CASSSNREVMNSPLHF. CDR3 nucleotides: TGTGCCAGCAGCTCCAATCGGGAGGTTATGAATTCACCCCTCCACTTT. The rearrangement links TRBV5-4 to TRBJ1-6, with D unclear. CDR1 and CDR2 (germline): SGHNT, YYREEE (reference sequence). The CDR3 contains 16 residues. Trimming cost V 3 bases and J 7 bases, with 17 bases left between them.

Note on this clonotype: This may arise from a read error, as a much more abundant clone is one base away. CDR3 amino acids: CASSDSRDTEAFF. CDR3 in DNA: TGTGCCAGCAGTGACTCGAGGGACACTGAAGCTTTCTTT. The rearrangement links TRBV6-4 to TRBJ1-1; D uncertain. V lost 0 bases to trimming and J lost 3 bases, with 5 bases between them. The CDR3 covers 13 residues. CDR1 MRHNA and CDR2 SNTAGT come from the germline V gene.

This chain joins TRBV20-1 and TRBJ2-7, with 12 bases lining up with TRBD2. The CDR3 covers 15 residues. Germline loops: CDR1 DFQATT, CDR2 SNEGSKA (reference sequence). Trimming cost V 1 base and J 4 bases; bases outside gene matches: 5. CDR3 sequence (DNA): TGCAGTGCTAGAGCCGCTAGCGGGGGGGTGTACGAGCAGTACTTC. This translates into CSARAASGGVYEQYF.

The genes are TRBV13 and TRBJ1-6; D possibly corresponds to TRBD1 (6 bases). Germline lookup yields CDR1 PRHDT and CDR2 FYEKMQ (reference sequence). The ends were cut back, 3 bases at V and 14 bases at J, with 14 bases in the middle. The CDR3 totals 13 residues. The CDR3 DNA follows: TGTGCCAGCAGCTTGGAAGGGGCAGGGGCCCTCCACTTT. Translating it yields CASSLEGAGALHF.

A word on this clonotype: This may arise from a read error, as a much more abundant clone is one base away. J is TRBJ1-5 and V is TRBV7-9; no firm D call. The germline gives CDR1 SEHNR, CDR2 FQNEAQ (reference sequence). This CDR3 contains 13 residues. In DNA form, the CDR3 reads TGTGCCAGCAGCGGCGCCAACAATCAGCCCCGGCATTTT. Its translation: CASSGANNQPRHF.

This clonotype has at least ten counts. The V and J genes are TRBV7-9 and TRBJ2-2; no definite D call. The CDR3 has 13 residues. The V end was cut by 4 bases, the J end by 2 bases, with 5 bases between. Germline CDR1 reads SEHNR; CDR2 reads FQNEAQ (reference sequence). Written as DNA, the CDR3 is TGTGCCAGCAGCTATACCAACACCGGGGAGCTGTTTTTT. This encodes CASSYTNTGELFF.

This clonotype has a count of ten or more. The chain combines TRBV29-1 with TRBJ1-1; a possible D gene is TRBD1 (6 bases). Germline lookup yields CDR1 SQVTM and CDR2 ANQGSEA. V was pared by 3 bases and J by 1 base, with 9 bases between. The CDR3 is 13 amino acids. CDR3 in amino acids: CSVERGQNTEAFF. In DNA, the CDR3 is TGCAGCGTTGAGAGGGGACAGAACACTGAAGCTTTCTTT.

The rearrangement uses TRBV4-3 and TRBJ2-2, with a possible D match to TRBD2 (6 bases). The V end was cut by 1 base, the J end by 6 bases, with 9 bases between. CDR3 length: 14 amino acids. Per the germline V gene, CDR1 is LGHNA and CDR2 is YSLEER. CDR3 coding DNA: TGCGCCAGCAGCCAAGGGTGGGGGGCCGGGGAGCTGTTTTTT. The encoded protein is CASSQGWGAGELFF.

V gene TRBV10-3 combines with J gene TRBJ1-5; 8 nucleotides line up with TRBD1. CDR1 is ENHRY, CDR2 SYGVKD, per germline. The CDR3 loop spans 13 amino acids. The V segment lost 5 bases and the J segment 11 bases; nucleotides outside the gene matches: 8. CDR3 sequence (DNA): TGTGCCATCAGTCTGACAGGGGACGAGACCCAGCATTTT. Amino acids: CAISLTGDETQHF.

This clonotype came up many times. This sequence joins TRBV29-1 and TRBJ2-2, with D possibly being TRBD2 (5 bases). The CDR3 contains 14 residues. Trimming stripped 4 bases from V and 2 bases from J, with 11 bases between. Germline CDR1 is SQVTM and CDR2 is ANQGSEA. CDR3 sequence (DNA): TGCAGCGTTGCGCGGCTAGCCAACACCGGGGAGCTGTTTTTT. Translating it yields CSVARLANTGELFF.